This T cell receptor (beta chain) was recovered during a study of blood T cell repertoires in COVID-19. The assay was immunoSEQ multiplex PCR, and TCRdb's table has in-frame clones only and misses some. The table records under 300,000 clones, more than 75% of them present only once. In germline, CDR1 is SGHVS, CDR2 FNYEAQ. This CDR3 region has 16 residues. V lost 5 bases, J lost 1 base, and 2 bases stayed unmatched. The sequenced material came from peripheral blood. The TCR sequence derives from an older woman with active or convalescent COVID-19. The J gene is TRBJ2-3, the V gene TRBV7-6, with 14 bases fitting TRBD2. CDR3 sequence reads: CASSRLAGGGTDTQYF. The CDR3 DNA follows: TGTGCCAGCAGCCGACTAGCGGGGGGGGGCACAGATACGCAGTATTTT.